The clone carrying this TCR beta chain was observed a few times. Antigen: not known. This specimen belongs to a study of beta chain features in type 1 diabetes. Whole-study findings and limits: Moderate but significant shortening of TCRB CDR3s was recorded in all four CD4+ subsets from Type 1 diabetes patients.

Expressed TCRB transcripts were sequenced, since all the RNA that had been isolated was reverse transcribed. Mean read depth for naive, central memory and regulatory T cell samples was several million reads. Sequencing was performed with immunoSEQ multiplex PCR; in TCRdb, only in-frame clones are kept and a portion is missing. The sample lists 250,000 to 300,000 clones, over 11% occurring once. Sequences were obtained from naive CD4+ T cells from blood. This TCR was recovered from a man aged 25 to 40 with type 1 diabetes.

CDR3 bases: TGTGCCAGCAGAGGAGGCCGGGGGCAGCCCCAGCATTTT. It is translated as CASRGGRGQPQHF. The J gene is TRBJ1-5, the V gene TRBV2; a weak D match, TRBD1 (5 bases). The CDR3 length is 13 residues. Trimming stripped 6 bases from V and 7 bases from J, with 13 bases between. Germline V gives CDR1 SNHLY, CDR2 FYNNEI.